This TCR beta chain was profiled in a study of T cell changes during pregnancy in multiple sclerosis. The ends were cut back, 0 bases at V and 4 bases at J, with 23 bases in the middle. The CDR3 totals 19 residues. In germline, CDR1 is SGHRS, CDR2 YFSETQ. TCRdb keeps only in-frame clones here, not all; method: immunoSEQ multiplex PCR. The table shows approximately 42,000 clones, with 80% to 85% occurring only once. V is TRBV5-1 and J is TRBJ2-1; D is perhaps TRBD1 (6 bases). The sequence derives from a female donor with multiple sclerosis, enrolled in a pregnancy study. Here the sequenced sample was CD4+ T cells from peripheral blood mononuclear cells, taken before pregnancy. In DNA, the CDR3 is TGCGCCAGCAGCTTGGTTTTGCAGGGGAAAAGAAATATGTACAATGAGCAGTTCTTC. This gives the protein CASSLVLQGKRNMYNEQFF.